One sample yielded the 4 T cell receptor beta chains listed below, sequenced in a study of T cell responses to AZD1222 COVID-19 vaccine. Assay used: immunoSEQ multiplex PCR; TCRdb lists only in-frame clones, some missing. In the table there are about 180,000 clones, 85% to 90% of which are singletons. The material sequenced was peripheral blood, taken on day 0 of AZD1222 vaccination. The origin of the receptors is an adult in good health.

This rearrangement joins TRBV2 to TRBJ2-5; 16 positions agree with TRBD2. This CDR3 comprises 16 residues. V was pared by 11 bases and J by 5 bases, with 11 bases of the junction left unmatched. Germline V gives CDR1 SNHLY, CDR2 FYNNEI. CDR3 sequence (DNA): TGTGCCGGCACCGGGACTAGCGGGGGGGCCGCCGAGACCCAGTACTTC. This gives the protein CAGTGTSGGAAETQYF.

This chain joins TRBV12-3 or TRBV12-4 and TRBJ1-1; D uncertain. The CDR3 runs 13 residues. V was cut by 6 bases and J by 5 bases, with 13 bases left in between. CDR3: CASRGPGWTEAFF. Here the CDR3 DNA reads TGTGCCAGCAGAGGCCCGGGGTGGACTGAAGCTTTCTTT.

The chain has TRBV15 and TRBJ1-4, with D unresolved. The CDR3 is made up of 15 amino acids. Trimming pared 0 bases from V and 8 bases from J, leaving 13 bases between. Germline V gene data show CDR1 as LNHNV and CDR2 as YYDKDF (reference sequence). The CDR3 nucleotides are TGTGCCACCAGCAGAGATATGGACCCGACGGAAAAACTGTTTTTT. It yields the protein CATSRDMDPTEKLFF.

The genes are TRBV7-9 and TRBJ2-5; D remains unclear. This CDR3 region has 14 residues. Germline loops: CDR1 SEHNR, CDR2 FQNEAQ (reference sequence). Between the trimmed V and J ends, which lost 0 bases and 2 bases, there was a span of 7 bases. The CDR3 bases are TGTGCCAGCAGCTTAGCGCATCTGCAAGAGACCCAGTACTTC. Residues: CASSLAHLQETQYF.